The rows below give T cell receptor beta chains drawn from one sample of a study of neurological immune-mediated disorders. In TCRdb, the 5' RACE reads were re-called with MiXCR into one record per CDR3 protein. Counted here are just over 95,000 distinct CDR3 sequences, around 3.3% occurring once; the ten biggest clones make up around 6%. Sequenced: PBMCs. Source of these receptors: a young woman with multiple sclerosis. Each CDR3 is given with its conserved first and last residue. A D gene is named only where the DNA matches it firmly. Clone size is shown for a subset of rows, as once, few, many or a class of expanded clone.

TRBJ2-7 | TRBV20-1 | NA | many | CSAQLGGAEQYF | TGCAGTGCTCAACTAGGGGGAGCCGAGCAGTACTTC
TRBJ2-7 | TRBV29-1 | NA | many | CSVAGEFGEQYF | TGCAGCGTCGCCGGAGAGTTCGGCGAGCAGTACTTC
TRBJ1-5 | TRBV20-1 | NA | many | CSAKRTGDQPQHF | TGCAGTGCTAAACGGACCGGCGATCAGCCCCAGCATTTT
TRBJ1-1 | TRBV27 | NA | many | CASSLLGRTEAFF | TGTGCCAGCAGCTTACTCGGACGGACCGAAGCTTTCTTT
TRBJ1-4 | TRBV3-1 | NA | many | CASSPRPAPNEKLFF | TGTGCCAGCAGCCCTAGACCCGCCCCAAATGAAAAACTGTTTTTT
TRBJ1-2 | TRBV5-1 | NA | many | CASSLASASNGYTF | TGCGCCAGCAGCTTGGCGTCGGCTTCGAATGGCTACACCTTC
TRBJ2-1 | TRBV24-1 | TRBD2 | many | CATSASGGSYNEQFF | TGTGCCACCAGTGCTAGCGGGGGCTCCTACAATGAGCAGTTCTTC
TRBJ2-7 | TRBV7-9 | TRBD2 | many | CASSLGPGSGSSYEQYF | TGTGCCAGCAGCTTAGGGCCTGGTAGCGGGAGCTCCTACGAGCAGTACTTC
TRBJ1-2 | TRBV2 | NA | many | CASVRSGMANYGYTF | TGTGCCAGCGTTCGTTCGGGGATGGCTAACTATGGCTACACCTTC
TRBJ1-1 | TRBV6-1 | NA | many | CASSSRDTKNTEAFF | TGTGCCAGCAGTTCCCGGGACACTAAGAACACTGAAGCTTTCTTT
TRBJ1-5 | TRBV5-1 | TRBD1 | many | CANNRGCQPQHF | TGCGCCAACAACAGGGGATGTCAGCCCCAGCATTTT
TRBJ2-7 | TRBV7-9 | NA | many | CASSPGLEQYF | TGTGCCAGCAGCCCGGGGCTGGAGCAGTACTTC
TRBJ2-7 | TRBV25-1 | NA | many | CASSEYPGLAYF | TGTGCCAGCAGTGAATATCCCGGGTTGGCATACTTC
TRBJ1-6 | TRBV5-1 | TRBD1 | many | CASSADRVGSPLHF | TGCGCCAGCAGCGCCGACAGGGTCGGATCACCCCTCCACTTT
TRBJ1-5 | TRBV5-5 | NA | many | CASSLLFRQGNQPQHF | TGTGCCAGCAGCTTGTTGTTCCGGCAGGGCAATCAGCCCCAGCATTTT
TRBJ2-7 | TRBV20-1 | NA | NA | CSARGRTALEQYF | TGCAGTGCTAGAGGTCGGACCGCCCTCGAGCAGTACTTC
TRBJ2-3 | TRBV7-2 | NA | medium-sized | CASSLEGGKQYRTDTQYF | TGTGCCAGCAGCTTAGAGGGTGGAAAACAATACCGCACAGATACGCAGTATTTT
TRBJ2-5 | TRBV6-1 | NA | few | CASILGETQYF | TGTGCCAGCATCCTTGGGGAGACCCAGTACTTC
TRBJ2-7 | TRBV20-1 | NA | many | CSARRGVIYEQYF | TGCAGTGCTAGAAGAGGGGTAATCTACGAGCAGTACTTC
TRBJ2-1 | TRBV27 | TRBD1 | many | CASSSTGTGMYEQFF | TGTGCCAGCAGTTCGACCGGGACAGGGATGTATGAGCAGTTCTTC
TRBJ1-3 | TRBV20-1 | TRBD1 | many | CSAPGQGNTIYF | TGCAGTGCCCCGGGACAGGGAAACACCATATATTTT
TRBJ1-2 | TRBV7-9 | TRBD1 | many | CASSGKVGQINNYGYTF | TGTGCCAGCAGCGGTAAAGTGGGACAGATAAATAACTATGGCTACACCTTC
TRBJ1-2 | TRBV12-3/TRBV12-4 | NA | many | CASRAGHFYGYTF | TGTGCCAGCAGGGCCGGACACTTCTATGGCTACACCTTC
TRBJ2-5 | TRBV10-3 | TRBD1 | many | CAISGPGTGFVTQYF | TGTGCCATCAGTGGTCCCGGGACAGGGTTTGTGACCCAGTACTTC
TRBJ2-7 | TRBV20-1 | NA | many | CSARGTKFYEQYF | TGCAGTGCTAGGGGGACGAAATTCTACGAGCAGTACTTC
TRBJ2-5 | TRBV11-2 | TRBD2 | many | CASSPRGGGQETQYF | TGTGCCAGCAGCCCACGCGGGGGTGGCCAAGAGACCCAGTACTTC
TRBJ2-7 | TRBV10-3 | NA | few | CATDATGFSYEQYF | TGTGCCACCGATGCAACAGGGTTCTCCTACGAGCAGTACTTC
TRBJ1-5 | TRBV6-1 | NA | many | CASSAWILRQPQHF | TGTGCCAGCAGTGCCTGGATACTTCGTCAGCCCCAGCATTTT
TRBJ2-1 | TRBV6-5 | NA | many | CASSETPGRLTYNEQFF | TGTGCCAGCAGTGAGACCCCGGGACGCCTAACCTACAATGAGCAGTTCTTC
TRBJ1-5 | TRBV18 | NA | many | CASSLLEGGQPQHF | TGTGCCAGCTCACTCCTTGAGGGAGGTCAGCCCCAGCATTTT
TRBJ2-1 | TRBV5-1 | TRBD1 | many | CASSSGDRGVGNEQFF | TGCGCCAGCAGCTCGGGGGACAGGGGTGTGGGGAATGAGCAGTTCTTC
TRBJ2-1 | TRBV20-1 | TRBD2 | many | CSELAGGPGVGNEQFF | TGCAGTGAACTAGCGGGAGGGCCTGGGGTAGGGAATGAGCAGTTCTTC
TRBJ1-5 | TRBV24-1 | TRBD1 | many | CATSGQGNEGPQHF | TGTGCCACCAGTGGACAGGGCAACGAAGGGCCCCAGCATTTT
TRBJ2-2 | TRBV15 | NA | many | CATSREDTGELFF | TGTGCCACCAGCAGAGAAGATACCGGGGAGCTGTTTTTT
TRBJ2-3 | TRBV20-1 | NA | few | CSTSGASTDTQYF | TGCAGTACATCAGGGGCCAGCACAGATACGCAGTATTTT
TRBJ2-7 | TRBV13 | NA | many | CASSQLQGTSREQYF | TGTGCCAGCAGTCAACTTCAGGGGACTTCTCGAGAGCAGTACTTC
TRBJ1-5 | TRBV20-1 | NA | many | CSARDGTGMDQPQHF | TGCAGTGCTAGAGATGGGACCGGTATGGATCAGCCCCAGCATTTT
TRBJ2-5 | TRBV7-8 | NA | many | CASSLEDQALETQYF | TGTGCCAGCAGCTTAGAGGATCAGGCTCTGGAGACCCAGTACTTC
TRBJ2-3 | TRBV12-3/TRBV12-4 | TRBD2 | many | CASSFERGGPTSTDTQYF | TGTGCCAGCAGTTTCGAGCGGGGGGGCCCTACTAGCACAGATACGCAGTATTTT
TRBJ2-1 | TRBV12-3/TRBV12-4 | NA | many | CASKYDDSPYNEQFF | TGTGCCAGCAAATACGACGACTCGCCCTACAATGAGCAGTTCTTC
TRBJ2-3 | TRBV20-1 | NA | many | CSELSGATDTQYF | TGCAGTGAGTTGTCCGGAGCCACAGATACGCAGTATTTT
TRBJ2-1 | TRBV7-2 | NA | many | CASSLGGTLLAYNEQFF | TGTGCCAGCAGCTTAGGAGGCACCCTTCTGGCCTACAATGAGCAGTTCTTC
TRBJ2-5 | TRBV5-1 | NA | many | CASSLGSAQETQYF | TGCGCCAGCAGCTTGGGTTCGGCTCAAGAGACCCAGTACTTC
TRBJ1-1 | TRBV12-3/TRBV12-4 | NA | many | CASSPNANTEAFF | TGTGCCAGCAGCCCGAACGCAAACACTGAAGCTTTCTTT
TRBJ2-7 | TRBV29-1 | TRBD1 | few | CSVGGTAYEQYF | TGCAGCGTTGGGGGGACAGCTTACGAGCAGTACTTC
TRBJ2-1 | TRBV28 | TRBD2 | many | CASTNPGLAGVF | TGTGCCAGCACCAACCCCGGGCTAGCGGGAGTCTTC
TRBJ2-3 | TRBV7-9 | NA | many | CASSPAGQPDTQYF | TGTGCCAGCAGCCCGGCGGGACAGCCAGATACGCAGTATTTT
TRBJ2-7 | TRBV5-1 | NA | many | CASSLGSGGFDEQYF | TGCGCCAGCAGCTTGGGATCGGGGGGCTTCGACGAGCAGTACTTC
TRBJ2-1 | TRBV20-1 | NA | few | CSARAWVEGTSLNSYNEQFF | TGCAGTGCTAGAGCGTGGGTGGAAGGAACTAGCCTAAACTCCTACAATGAGCAGTTCTTC
TRBJ2-2 | TRBV5-1 | NA | many | CASSLSGSWNTGELFF | TGCGCCAGCAGCTTGAGCGGGTCCTGGAACACCGGGGAGCTGTTTTTT
TRBJ2-7 | TRBV24-1 | NA | many | CATSAAGGVYEQYF | TGTGCCACCAGTGCTGCAGGAGGGGTTTACGAGCAGTACTTC
TRBJ2-5 | TRBV3-1 | NA | many | CASSPLAYGETQYF | TGTGCCAGCAGCCCCCTAGCGTATGGAGAGACCCAGTACTTC
TRBJ2-3 | TRBV7-8 | TRBD2 | NA | CASSPLVAGELTDTQYF | TGTGCCAGCAGCCCCCTGGTAGCGGGAGAACTCACAGATACGCAGTATTTT
TRBJ2-5 | TRBV20-1 | TRBD2 | many | CSARNPGLAEETQYF | TGCAGTGCTAGAAACCCGGGACTAGCGGAAGAGACCCAGTACTTC
TRBJ1-5 | TRBV6-2/TRBV6-3 | NA | many | CASRQGTTSNQPQHF | TGTGCCAGCAGACAGGGTACGACAAGCAATCAGCCCCAGCATTTT
TRBJ2-2 | TRBV12-3/TRBV12-4 | TRBD2 | many | CAIEGSGGNTGELFF | TGTGCCATCGAGGGTAGCGGGGGGAACACCGGGGAGCTGTTTTTT
TRBJ1-4 | TRBV6-4 | NA | few | CASSDSMQANEKLFF | TGTGCCAGCAGTGACTCGATGCAGGCTAATGAAAAACTGTTTTTT